This T cell receptor (beta chain) was sequenced for a study of PD-1 blockade in classical Hodgkin lymphoma. Sample time point: cycle 4 day 1 (C4D1), after less than seven weeks of nivolumab. Every patient was affected by relapse after autologous stem cell transplantation, while exposure to brentuximab vedotin was not uniform. Best responses were complete response, partial response or progressive disease. The data were produced by immunoSEQ multiplex PCR, yet TCRdb's version contains in-frame clones alone and is incomplete. The sample holds fewer than 35,000 clones; around 81% are singletons and the top ten take about a sixth. About this clone itself: A read error may produce the germline difference seen at one junction end.

Germline V gene sequence: CDR1 LGHNA, CDR2 YSLEER. This CDR3 comprises 15 residues. The specimen comprised peripheral blood mononuclear cells (PBMCs), sampled before the fourth cycle of nivolumab. The clonotype comes from a human donor with classical Hodgkin lymphoma. The chain links TRBV4-3 to TRBJ2-1; 10 positions agree with TRBD1. The CDR3 bases are TGCGCCAGCAGCCAAGTTCCGGGACAGGGGCTCGCAGGGGTCTTC. This translates into CASSQVPGQGLAGVF.